What follows describes a single T cell receptor (beta chain). What it binds is not known. These data are taken from a study of cytomegalovirus exposure and HLA in healthy donors. Study-level points and caveats: Some V segments, TRBV6-2 and TRBV6-3 among them, were indistinguishable and were therefore excluded.

Both 60 Vbeta primers and 13 Jbeta primers went into the PCR. Assay: immunoSEQ multiplex PCR; the TCRdb copy retains only in-frame clones and omits some. Found here are 130,000 to 150,000 clones, 80% of them singletons; the top ten hold 6.5% to 7%. The donors, nominally healthy at sampling, likely had unrecorded immune exposures. Germline V CDR1 and CDR2: KGHSH, LQKENI. V lost 5 bases to trimming and J lost 8 bases; unmatched junction nucleotides: 12. The CDR3 contains 16 residues. V gene TRBV18 combines with J gene TRBJ2-1; 10 nucleotides match TRBD2. The receptor was derived from a man in his forties or fifties in good health and CMV-seropositive. Sequencing used PBMCs. The CDR3 spells CASSLLAGVLGDEQFF. DNA of the CDR3: TGTGCCAGCTCATTGCTAGCGGGGGTCCTTGGCGATGAGCAGTTCTTC.